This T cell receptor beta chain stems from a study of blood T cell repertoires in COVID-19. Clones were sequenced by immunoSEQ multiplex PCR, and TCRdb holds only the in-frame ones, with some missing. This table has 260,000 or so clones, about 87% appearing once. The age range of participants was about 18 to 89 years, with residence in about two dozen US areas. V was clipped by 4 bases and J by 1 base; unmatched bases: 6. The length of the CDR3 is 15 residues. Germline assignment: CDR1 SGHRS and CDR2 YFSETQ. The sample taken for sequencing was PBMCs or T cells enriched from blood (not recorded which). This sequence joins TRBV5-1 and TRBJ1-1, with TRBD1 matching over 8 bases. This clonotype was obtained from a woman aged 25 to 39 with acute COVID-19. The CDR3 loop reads CASSRQGATNTEAFF. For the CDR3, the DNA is TGCGCCAGCAGCCGCCAGGGGGCAACGAACACTGAAGCTTTCTTT.